The clone carrying this T cell receptor (beta chain) showed up just a few times. Its target is not known. In the same sample, other DNA sequences code for this CDR3. Patients were all untreated before their thyroid surgery. This sample was taken from a study of metastatic and nonmetastatic thyroid tumors. Study at large: Repertoire data that came from the blood and tumor or nodule tissue of malignant and benign thyroid patients were compared.

Points from the study as a whole: It was reportedly found that TCR beta diversity was significantly higher in malignant thyroid tumors than in benign nodules, a difference seen in both blood and tumor samples.

The CDR3 loop spans 15 amino acids. The trim removed 2 bases at V and 5 bases at J, leaving 7 bases unmatched. Per germline, CDR1 DFQATT and CDR2 SNEGSKA (reference sequence). In the original processing: The distant-metastasis classifier for papillary thyroid cancer was built from CDR3 differences across clinicopathological groups. TCRdb re-analyzed the PCR reads through MiXCR. These V and J calls originate from TCRdb's pipeline instead of the authors' own analysis. The data show 15,000 or so clones, roughly a quarter seen once. The V and J genes are TRBV20-1 and TRBJ2-2; 8 bases match TRBD2. The sequence derives from a female donor with papillary thyroid cancer or a benign thyroid nodule (not recorded which). Some clones in this sample may be carry-over from other donors' samples. Specimen: tumor tissue. CDR3 amino acids: CSARTAGVGTGELFF. The DNA of the CDR3 is TGCAGTGCTAGAACAGCGGGGGTGGGGACCGGGGAGCTGTTTTTT.